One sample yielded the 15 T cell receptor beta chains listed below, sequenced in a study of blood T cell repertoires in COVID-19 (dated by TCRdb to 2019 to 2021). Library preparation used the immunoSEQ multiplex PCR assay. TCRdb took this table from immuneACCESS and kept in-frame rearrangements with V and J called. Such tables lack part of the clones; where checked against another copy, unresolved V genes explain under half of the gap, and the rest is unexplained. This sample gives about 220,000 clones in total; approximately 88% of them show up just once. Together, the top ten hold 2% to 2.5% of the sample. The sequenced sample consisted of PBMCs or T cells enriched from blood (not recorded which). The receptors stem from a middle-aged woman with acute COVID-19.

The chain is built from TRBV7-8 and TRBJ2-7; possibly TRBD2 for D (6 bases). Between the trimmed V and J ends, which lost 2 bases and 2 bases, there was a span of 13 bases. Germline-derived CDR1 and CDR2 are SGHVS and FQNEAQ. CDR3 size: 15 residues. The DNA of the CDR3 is TGTGCCAGCAGCTTAACCCCAGGAGGGACCTACGAGCAGTACGTC. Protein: CASSLTPGGTYEQYV.

This CDR3 reads CASSYIGTGGAGYTF. CDR3 sequence (DNA): TGCGCCAGCAGCTATATCGGGACAGGGGGAGCGGGCTACACCTTC. The genes are TRBV5-1 and TRBJ1-2; 11 nucleotides align to TRBD1. Trimming cost V 3 bases and J 8 bases; bases outside gene matches: 9. Per germline, CDR1 SGHRS and CDR2 YFSETQ. The CDR3 is 15 amino acids.

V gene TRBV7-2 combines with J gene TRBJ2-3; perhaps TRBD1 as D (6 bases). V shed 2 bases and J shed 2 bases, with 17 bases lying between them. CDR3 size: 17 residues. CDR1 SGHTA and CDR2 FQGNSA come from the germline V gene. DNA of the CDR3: TGTGCCAGCAGCTTACGGTGGGTGGGGGCGAACACAGATACGCAGTATTTT. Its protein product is CASSLRWVGANTDTQYF.

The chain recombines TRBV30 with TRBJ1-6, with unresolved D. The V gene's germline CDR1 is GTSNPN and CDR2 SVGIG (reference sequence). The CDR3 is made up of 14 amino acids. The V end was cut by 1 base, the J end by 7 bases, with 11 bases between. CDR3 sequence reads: CAWSGGGKNSPLHF. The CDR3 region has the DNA TGTGCCTGGAGTGGAGGAGGAAAGAATTCACCCCTCCACTTT.

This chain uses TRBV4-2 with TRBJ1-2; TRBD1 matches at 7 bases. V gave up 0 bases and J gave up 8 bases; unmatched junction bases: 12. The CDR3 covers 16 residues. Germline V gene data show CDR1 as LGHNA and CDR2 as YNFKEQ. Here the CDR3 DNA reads TGTGCCAGCAGCCAAGAAAATGGCGACAGGGTTTACGGCTACACCTTC. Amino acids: CASSQENGDRVYGYTF.

The CDR3 region has the DNA TGTGCCATCAGTGCAAGGACAGAGGAAGAGACCCAGTACTTC. Translated: CAISARTEEETQYF. The chain couples TRBV10-3 to TRBJ2-5, with D perhaps TRBD1 (6 bases). Germline-derived CDR1 and CDR2 are ENHRY and SYGVKD. This CDR3 contains 14 residues. Deletions cut 4 bases from V and 3 bases from J, with 12 bases between.

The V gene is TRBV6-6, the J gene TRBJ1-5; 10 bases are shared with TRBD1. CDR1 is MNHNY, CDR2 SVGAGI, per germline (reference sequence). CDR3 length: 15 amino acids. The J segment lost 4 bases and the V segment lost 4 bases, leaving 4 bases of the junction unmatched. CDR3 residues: CASSSGQGTNQPQHF. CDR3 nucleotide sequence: TGTGCCAGCAGTTCGGGACAGGGGACAAATCAGCCCCAGCATTTT.

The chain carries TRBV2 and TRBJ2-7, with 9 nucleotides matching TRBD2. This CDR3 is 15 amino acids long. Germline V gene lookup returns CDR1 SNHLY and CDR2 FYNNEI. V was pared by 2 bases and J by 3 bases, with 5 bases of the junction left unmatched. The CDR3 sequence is CASSELVAGDYEQYF. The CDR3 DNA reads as TGTGCCAGCAGTGAATTGGTAGCGGGAGACTACGAGCAGTACTTC.

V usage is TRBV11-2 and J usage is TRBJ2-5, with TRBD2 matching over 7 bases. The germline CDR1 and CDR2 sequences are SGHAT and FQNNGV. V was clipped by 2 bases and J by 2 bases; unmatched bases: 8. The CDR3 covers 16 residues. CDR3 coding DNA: TGTGCCAGCAGCTTACGGGGACTAACTGCTCAAGAGACCCAGTACTTC. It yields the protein CASSLRGLTAQETQYF.

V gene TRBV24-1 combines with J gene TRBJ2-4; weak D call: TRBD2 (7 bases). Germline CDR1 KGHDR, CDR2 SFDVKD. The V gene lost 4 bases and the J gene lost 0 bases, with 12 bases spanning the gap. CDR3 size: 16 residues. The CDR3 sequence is CATSEGGAGAKNIQYF. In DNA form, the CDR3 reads TGTGCCACCAGTGAAGGGGGGGCAGGAGCCAAAAACATTCAGTACTTC.

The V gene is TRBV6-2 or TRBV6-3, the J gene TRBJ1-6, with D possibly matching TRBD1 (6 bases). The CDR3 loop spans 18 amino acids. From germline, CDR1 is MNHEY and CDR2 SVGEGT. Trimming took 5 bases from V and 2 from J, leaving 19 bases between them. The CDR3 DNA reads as TGTGCCAGCAGTAACAGACTGACAGGCGGCGCCTATAATTCACCCCTCCACTTT. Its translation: CASSNRLTGGAYNSPLHF.

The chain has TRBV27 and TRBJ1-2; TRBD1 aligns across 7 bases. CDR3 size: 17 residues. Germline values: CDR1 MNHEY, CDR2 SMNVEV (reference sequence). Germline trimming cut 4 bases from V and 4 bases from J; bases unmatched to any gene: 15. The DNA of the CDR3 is TGTGCCAGCAGTTCCAACACCCGATTGACAGGGAGCTATGGCTACACCTTC. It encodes CASSSNTRLTGSYGYTF.

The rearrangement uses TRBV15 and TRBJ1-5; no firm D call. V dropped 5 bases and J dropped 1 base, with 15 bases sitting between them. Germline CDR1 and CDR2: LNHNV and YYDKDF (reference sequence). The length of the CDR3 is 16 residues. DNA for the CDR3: TGTGCCACCAGCGGAACCATGGGCCGAAGCAATCAGCCCCAGCATTTT. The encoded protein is CATSGTMGRSNQPQHF.

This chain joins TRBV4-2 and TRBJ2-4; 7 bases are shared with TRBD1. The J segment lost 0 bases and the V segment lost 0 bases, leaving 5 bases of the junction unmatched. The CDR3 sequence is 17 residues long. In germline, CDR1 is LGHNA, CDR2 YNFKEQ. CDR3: CASSQDPQGVAKNIQYF. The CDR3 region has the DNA TGTGCCAGCAGCCAAGATCCCCAGGGGGTAGCCAAAAACATTCAGTACTTC.

CDR3: CASSVSQGSDTQYF. The CDR3 bases are TGTGCCAGCAGCGTTAGTCAGGGATCAGATACGCAGTATTTT. This rearrangement joins TRBV7-2 to TRBJ2-3; perhaps TRBD1 as D (5 bases). The CDR3 sequence is 14 residues long. The ends were cut back, 5 bases at V and 4 bases at J, with 13 bases in the middle. Per the germline V gene, CDR1 is SGHTA and CDR2 is FQGNSA.